These 25 T cell receptor beta chains were all obtained from the same sample, sequenced in a study of CD8 T cells in Susac syndrome. With random hexamers, 0.5 to 1 ug RNA was reverse transcribed. From the immunoSEQ multiplex PCR reads, TCRdb called clonotypes with MiXCR, one entry per CDR3 protein. The sample gives roughly 130,000 distinct CDR3 sequences, approximately 94% of which show up once; over 0.1% is in the top ten. The sample taken for sequencing was CD4+ T cells from PBMCs. These receptors were obtained from a human donor with multiple sclerosis.

The chain uses TRBV6-6 and TRBJ2-7; 7 bases fit TRBD1. V shed 6 bases and J 6 bases; nucleotides not matched to a gene: 8. Germline CDR1 reads MNHNY; CDR2 reads SVGAGI (reference sequence). The CDR3 has 13 residues. The CDR3 nucleotides are TGTGCCAGCAGCGTATACAGGGGTGGCGAGCAGTACTTC. Its protein is CASSVYRGGEQYF.

The rearrangement uses TRBV4-2 and TRBJ2-2; D not resolved. V was trimmed by 4 bases and J by 6 bases, leaving 6 bases between them. The CDR3 extends over 12 amino acids. CDR1 and CDR2 (germline): LGHNA, YNFKEQ. The CDR3 coding sequence is TGTGCCAGCAGCCTGACTTCCGGGGAGCTGTTTTTT. This translates into CASSLTSGELFF.

The chain employs TRBV18 and TRBJ2-4; 7 bases align to TRBD1. Trimming at V came to 3 bases and at J to 2 bases, leaving 7 bases not matched to a gene. There are 16 residues in the CDR3. Germline CDR1 and CDR2: KGHSH and LQKENI. CDR3 amino acids: CASSPLQTGTKNIQYF. The CDR3 DNA follows: TGTGCCAGCTCACCTTTACAGACAGGGACCAAAAACATTCAGTACTTC.

V usage is TRBV3-1 and J usage is TRBJ2-5; D ambiguous. Germline V gene sequence: CDR1 LGHDT, CDR2 YNNKEL (reference sequence). The V gene lost 1 base and the J gene lost 4 bases, with 4 bases spanning the gap. The CDR3 is 12 residues long. The CDR3 DNA reads TGTGCCAGCAGCCAAGCGGGAGAGACCCAGTACTTC. Translated, it gives CASSQAGETQYF.

The chain employs TRBV12-3 or TRBV12-4 and TRBJ1-1, with TRBD1 identical over 7 bases. V lost 5 bases to trimming and J lost 1 base; unmatched junction nucleotides: 22. The CDR3 has 20 residues. The CDR3 DNA follows: TGTGCCAGCAGTCTAACCTCCCTTCGGATTCCCCGGACAGGGAACACTGAAGCTTTCTTT. It is translated as CASSLTSLRIPRTGNTEAFF.

Comment on this clonotype: The junction does not match germline at one end; this may be a read error. The chain has TRBV27 and TRBJ1-1; 7 bases map to TRBD1. Germline V gives CDR1 MNHEY, CDR2 SMNVEV (reference sequence). The CDR3 length is 13 residues. In nucleotides, the CDR3 is TGTGCCAGCAGTTCAGGGGGTGGCACTGAAGTTTTCTTT. It specifies CASSSGGGTEVFF.

J is TRBJ1-2 and V is TRBV7-2; TRBD1 aligns across 8 bases. From germline, CDR1 is SGHTA and CDR2 FQGNSA. The CDR3 has 13 amino acids. Trimming removed 3 bases from V and 6 bases from J; junction bases left unmatched: 3. The chain's CDR3 is CASSFGRGHGYTF. CDR3 sequence (DNA): TGTGCCAGCAGCTTCGGCAGGGGGCATGGCTACACCTTC.

The chain couples TRBV2 to TRBJ2-4; a possible D gene is TRBD2 (5 bases). Looked up from germline, CDR1 is SNHLY and CDR2 is FYNNEI. There are 15 residues in the CDR3. V was clipped by 6 bases and J by 6 bases, with 18 bases between them. The CDR3 region has the DNA TGTGCCAGCAGAGTAAGGGATTACGGGATAAACATTCAGTACTTC. This gives the protein CASRVRDYGINIQYF.

The genes are TRBV27 and TRBJ2-1, with 13 bases matching TRBD2. This CDR3 comprises 18 residues. V lost 4 bases and J lost 2; bases outside the gene matches: 8. In germline, CDR1 is MNHEY, CDR2 SMNVEV (reference sequence). CDR3 residues: CASSSTSGGGRPYNEQFF. In DNA, the CDR3 is TGTGCCAGCAGTTCCACTAGCGGGGGGGGGCGACCCTACAATGAGCAGTTCTTC.

V and J are TRBV19 and TRBJ2-2; maybe TRBD1 (5 bases). The CDR3 has 13 amino acids. CDR1 and CDR2 from the germline V gene are LNHDA and SQIVND (reference sequence). The V and J ends lost 3 bases and 6 bases respectively, with 8 bases between them. CDR3 in DNA: TGTGCCAGTAGTATCAGGGTCGCCGGGGAGCTGTTTTTT. This encodes CASSIRVAGELFF.

The CDR3 here is CASSPRSANTEAFF. The CDR3 DNA follows: TGTGCCAGCAGTCCCCGCTCTGCGAACACTGAAGCTTTCTTT. The rearrangement uses TRBV6-2 or TRBV6-3 and TRBJ1-1, with no clear D. V lost 5 bases and J 1 base, leaving 11 bases between the germline ends. The CDR3 covers 14 residues. CDR1 is MNHEY, CDR2 SVGEGT, per germline.

The V and J genes are TRBV3-1 and TRBJ2-5; D is possibly TRBD2 (5 bases). CDR1 LGHDT and CDR2 YNNKEL come from the germline V gene (reference sequence). There are 14 residues in the CDR3. V was trimmed by 2 bases and J by 7 bases, leaving 14 bases between them. The CDR3 DNA reads as TGTGCCAGCAGCCAATTTCCTCCCGAGGGGACCCAGTACTTC. This codes for CASSQFPPEGTQYF.

The V call is TRBV20-1, the J call TRBJ2-7; D possibly uses TRBD1 or TRBD2 (5 bases each). The V gene lost 4 bases and the J gene lost 4 bases, with 14 bases spanning the gap. This CDR3 region has 13 residues. Per germline, CDR1 DFQATT and CDR2 SNEGSKA (reference sequence). The CDR3 coding sequence is TGCAGTGCTATCCGGGACCTTTCGTACGAGCAGTACTTC. It codes for CSAIRDLSYEQYF.

The chain employs TRBV6-5 and TRBJ1-1, with D uncertain. Trimming removed 4 bases from V and 5 bases from J, with 11 bases in between. Germline CDR1 is MNHEY and CDR2 is SVGAGI. The CDR3 has 13 amino acids. This CDR3 is CASSFAVLTEAFF. CDR3 DNA: TGTGCCAGCAGTTTCGCAGTACTAACTGAAGCTTTCTTT.

To note about this clonotype: Compared with germline, one end of the junction differs, possibly owing to a read error. CDR3 protein: CASSLAGGSTTGELFF. The CDR3 DNA is TGTGCTAGCAGCCTGGCAGGGGGCTCGACCACCGGGGAGCTGTTTTTT. This chain links TRBV7-7 with TRBJ2-2, with 8 nucleotides matching TRBD1. CDR1 is SSHAT and CDR2 is FNYEAQ in the germline V gene (reference sequence). The length of the CDR3 is 16 residues.

This clonotype has just one count. The gene calls are TRBV5-1 and TRBJ1-4; 11 bases match TRBD1. The CDR3 runs 15 residues. Germline CDR1 is SGHRS and CDR2 is YFSETQ. V gave up 4 bases and J gave up 3 bases; unmatched junction bases: 2. Here the CDR3 DNA reads TGCGCCAGCAGCCCGGGACAGGGGGCTAATGAAAAACTGTTTTTT. Residues: CASSPGQGANEKLFF.

V and J are TRBV30 and TRBJ2-7, with TRBD2 matching over 7 bases. Germline V lookup: CDR1 GTSNPN, CDR2 SVGIG (reference sequence). This CDR3 comprises 13 residues. With V trimmed by 8 bases and J by 4 bases, 11 bases remained unmatched. The CDR3 sequence is CAGNTGGRYEQYF. CDR3 DNA sequence: TGTGCCGGGAACACGGGAGGTCGGTACGAGCAGTACTTC.

The rearrangement joins TRBV29-1 to TRBJ1-4; TRBD1 might be the D (6 bases). The CDR3 totals 13 residues. Germline assignment: CDR1 SQVTM and CDR2 ANQGSEA. The CDR3 DNA reads TGCAGTGTTACAGTGGGGGCAGATGAAAAACTGTTTTTT. This gives the protein CSVTVGADEKLFF.

The chain joins TRBV18 to TRBJ2-5; 13 bases agree with TRBD2. The CDR3 covers 16 residues. Germline V gene data show CDR1 as KGHSH and CDR2 as LQKENI. J gave up 5 bases and V 3 bases, and 6 bases lay outside the gene matches. CDR3 amino acids: CASSPRLAGGSETQYF. Here the CDR3 DNA reads TGTGCCAGCTCACCGAGACTAGCGGGGGGATCCGAGACCCAGTACTTC.

The chain is built from TRBV7-2 and TRBJ2-2; 9 bases are a match to TRBD1. Germline lookup yields CDR1 SGHTA and CDR2 FQGNSA. After removal of 5 bases from V and 2 bases from J, the junction contained 6 bases not matched to a gene. CDR3 length: 16 amino acids. The CDR3, as DNA: TGTGCCAGCAGCCCGGGGACAGGGAGAAACACCGGGGAGCTGTTTTTT. It specifies CASSPGTGRNTGELFF.

The rearrangement joins TRBV9 to TRBJ1-2; D gene unclear. The CDR3 has 13 residues. CDR1 is SGDLS and CDR2 is YYNGEE in the germline V gene. Between the trimmed V and J ends, which lost 4 bases and 1 base, there was a span of 8 bases. CDR3 DNA sequence: TGTGCCAGCAGCCCCACAGTTAACTATGGCTACACCTTC. Protein product: CASSPTVNYGYTF. Full variable domain (remainder filled in from reference TRBV9 and TRBJ1-2): DSGVTQTPKHLITATGQRVTLRCSPRSGDLSVYWYQQSLDQGLQFLIQYYNGEERAKGNILERFSAQQFPDLHSELNLSSLELGDSALYFCASSPTVNYGYTFGSGTRLTVV.

The V call is TRBV5-1, the J call TRBJ2-7; tentatively, D is TRBD2 (6 bases). This CDR3 contains 15 residues. CDR1 is SGHRS, CDR2 YFSETQ, per germline. Trimming took 4 bases from V and 7 from J, leaving 21 bases between them. CDR3 bases: TGCGCCAGCAGCGGAATCGGGACGGGGGACGGGGAGCAGTACTTC. Translated, it gives CASSGIGTGDGEQYF.

The chain combines TRBV5-4 with TRBJ2-7; 9 positions agree with TRBD1. From germline, CDR1 is SGHNT and CDR2 YYREEE (reference sequence). The CDR3 contains 15 residues. V was pared by 4 bases and J by 0 bases, with 5 bases of the junction left unmatched. The CDR3 nucleotides are TGTGCCAGCAGCCTACAGGGGGCGAGCTCCTACGAGCAGTACTTC. Translation gives CASSLQGASSYEQYF.

This rearrangement joins TRBV18 to TRBJ1-5; 7 bases are a match to TRBD1. J gave up 4 bases and V 2 bases, and 5 bases lay outside the gene matches. Looked up from germline, CDR1 is KGHSH and CDR2 is LQKENI. This CDR3 region has 15 residues. The CDR3 DNA reads TGTGCCAGCTCACCAGAGAAGGACAGGAATCAGCCCCAGCATTTT. This encodes CASSPEKDRNQPQHF.

This chain uses TRBV24-1 with TRBJ2-2; weak D call: TRBD2 (5 bases). V lost 3 bases and J lost 8, with 18 bases in between. The CDR3 totals 16 residues. Germline V gene sequence: CDR1 KGHDR, CDR2 SFDVKD. CDR3 protein: CATSDLGLFEGGELFF. CDR3 nucleotides: TGTGCCACCAGTGATCTCGGACTGTTTGAAGGGGGGGAGCTGTTTTTT.